The T cell receptor (beta chain) under discussion was sequenced for a study of T cell responses to AZD1222 COVID-19 vaccine. The germline V gene has CDR1 LNHDA and CDR2 SQIVND (reference sequence). Trimming took 5 bases from V and 8 from J, leaving 18 bases between them. The CDR3 consists of 14 residues. General study findings and limits: At 160-218 and 743-854, vaccine-associated CD4 TCRs were dominant, and they spanned spike. Increased Spike-specific TCR breadth and depth were observed after two AZD1222 doses. Scientists sampled the repertoires only once the peak T cell response had passed. In a largely white British group with more females than males, clonal diversity was possibly underestimated.

Turning to this clone: Its antigen is not identified.

Libraries were prepared by immunoSEQ multiplex PCR; TCRdb keeps only in-frame clonotypes and omits some of them. The table includes more than 110,000 clones, 80% to 95% detected once. The chain carries TRBV19 and TRBJ1-2; TRBD1 might be the D (5 bases). The material sequenced was peripheral blood, taken on day 0 of AZD1222 vaccination. The origin of this receptor is an adult in good health. The CDR3 sequence: CASSLGRSLEGYTF. In nucleotides, the CDR3 is TGTGCCAGTAGTTTGGGACGCAGTTTAGAGGGCTACACCTTC. Combining the CDR3 with reference TRBV19 and TRBJ1-2 gives the whole variable domain DGGITQSPKYLFRKEGQNVTLSCEQNLNHDAMYWYRQDPGQGLRLIYYSQIVNDFQKGDIAEGYSVSREKKESFPLTVTSAQKNPTAFYLCASSLGRSLEGYTFGSGTRLTVV.